These 27 T cell receptor beta chains were all obtained from the same sample, sequenced in a study of shared clonotypes between healthy human individuals (dated by TCRdb to 2019 to 2021). Libraries were made using the immunoSEQ multiplex PCR assay. TCRdb took over this immuneACCESS table, retaining in-frame rearrangements with V and J assigned. Such tables are incomplete; in checked studies, under half of the missing clones stem from an unresolved V gene, and the remainder is unexplained. Counted in this sample were a few hundred thousand clones; 95% of them appeared once. 0.11% of the sample is held by the ten biggest clonotypes. CD8 naive samples were obtained by positive selection for CCR7 among CD45RO-negative cells, yielding a CD45RA+CCR7+ population from which TemRA cells were excluded. The specimen was naive CD8+ T cells sorted from blood. Explained via the paper, the cell subset or site label denotes: CD45RA+CCR7+. These receptors were taken from a woman aged 30 to 39 in good health.

This chain links TRBV5-1 with TRBJ1-1, with D possibly TRBD1 on 5 matching bases. Germline CDR1 is SGHRS and CDR2 is YFSETQ. The CDR3 spans 17 residues. Trimming removed 2 bases at V and 5 bases at J, with 22 bases between. The CDR3 DNA reads TGCGCCAGCAGCTTAGCTGGCGCATTAGGGGTAGGGACTGAAGCTTTCTTT. Its translation: CASSLAGALGVGTEAFF. The variable domain in full, with the rest retrieved from reference TRBV5-1 and TRBJ1-1, is KAGVTQTPRYLIKTRGQQVTLSCSPISGHRSVSWYQQTPGQGLQFLFEYFSETQRNKGNFPGRFSGRQFSNSRSEMNVSTLELGDSALYLCASSLAGALGVGTEAFFGQGTRLTVV.

The chain couples TRBV9 to TRBJ2-5; TRBD1 or TRBD2 may be the D gene (5 bases each). From germline, CDR1 is SGDLS and CDR2 YYNGEE. The V end was cut by 1 base, the J end by 1 base, with 8 bases between. There are 14 residues in the CDR3. CDR3 amino acids: CASSVYGAQETQYF. CDR3 nucleotides: TGTGCCAGCAGCGTATACGGGGCCCAAGAGACCCAGTACTTC.

The J gene is TRBJ1-5, the V gene TRBV27; D is uncertain. The CDR3 is made up of 14 amino acids. The germline V gene has CDR1 MNHEY and CDR2 SMNVEV (reference sequence). The V end lost 2 bases, the J end lost 6 bases, and 11 bases lay between the germline ends. In DNA form, the CDR3 reads TGTGCCAGCAGTTTAATGGGAACTTCTCAGCCCCAGCATTTT. This codes for CASSLMGTSQPQHF.

A word on this clone: The same CDR3 is also encoded by other DNA sequences in this sample. The V and J genes are TRBV29-1 and TRBJ2-1; 9 nucleotides align to TRBD2. J gave up 3 bases and V 2 bases, and 2 bases lay outside the gene matches. The CDR3 extends over 14 amino acids. Germline V gives CDR1 SQVTM, CDR2 ANQGSEA. CDR3 protein: CSVEWREGYNEQFF. The DNA for the CDR3 is TGCAGCGTTGAATGGCGGGAGGGCTACAATGAGCAGTTCTTC.

The V gene is TRBV19, the J gene TRBJ1-5; D remains ambiguous. This CDR3 contains 14 residues. The germline V and J ends were trimmed by 5 bases and 0 bases, with 8 bases remaining between them. Looked up from germline, CDR1 is LNHDA and CDR2 is SQIVND (reference sequence). The CDR3: CASSEPYSNQPQHF. As DNA, the CDR3 is TGTGCCAGTAGTGAACCCTATAGCAATCAGCCCCAGCATTTT.

The chain is built from TRBV28 and TRBJ1-5; unclear D gene. Germline V lookup: CDR1 MDHEN, CDR2 SYDVKM. Trimming stripped 7 bases from V and 5 bases from J, with 21 bases between. The CDR3 sequence is 16 residues long. This CDR3 is CASTILEASGYQPQHF. In DNA form, the CDR3 reads TGTGCCAGCACTATTTTGGAGGCCTCGGGGTATCAGCCCCAGCATTTT.

The rearrangement joins TRBV6-4 to TRBJ2-4, with D uncertain. Germline CDR1 reads MRHNA; CDR2 reads SNTAGT. The V end lost 6 bases, the J end lost 1 base, and 7 bases lay between the germline ends. The CDR3 is 13 residues long. The CDR3 reads CASRPGAKNIQYF. DNA of the CDR3: TGTGCCAGCAGGCCCGGTGCCAAAAACATTCAGTACTTC.

The table lists this clone with a count of one. The DNA of the CDR3 is TGTGCCAGCACCTTTTTTGATAAGATCGGCGAGCAGTTCTTC. Protein: CASTFFDKIGEQFF. The rearrangement uses TRBV7-9 and TRBJ2-1; the D is unclear. The CDR3 spans 14 residues. Per the germline V gene, CDR1 is SEHNR and CDR2 is FQNEAQ (reference sequence). The ends were cut back, 7 bases at V and 10 bases at J, with 20 bases in the middle.

V gene TRBV27 combines with J gene TRBJ2-7; maybe TRBD2 (6 bases). This CDR3 comprises 14 residues. V shed 5 bases and J shed 0 bases, with 11 bases lying between them. CDR1 is MNHEY, CDR2 SMNVEV, per germline (reference sequence). CDR3 in DNA: TGTGCCAGCAGTCCTATCGGGAGCTCCTACGAGCAGTACTTC. Amino acid sequence: CASSPIGSSYEQYF.

The rearrangement joins TRBV10-1 to TRBJ1-5; TRBD1 aligns across 10 bases. The CDR3 covers 19 residues. V gave up 0 bases and J gave up 2 bases; unmatched junction bases: 10. Germline CDR1 is WNHNN and CDR2 is SYGVQD (reference sequence). CDR3 in amino acids: CASSESGQGDRCRNQPQHF. The CDR3 DNA is TGCGCCAGCAGTGAGTCCGGACAGGGGGACCGATGTCGCAATCAGCCCCAGCATTTT.

The chain couples TRBV5-1 to TRBJ2-6; D may correspond to TRBD1 or TRBD2 (5 bases each). Germline V gives CDR1 SGHRS, CDR2 YFSETQ. The CDR3 is 18 residues long. Trimming cost V 4 bases and J 0 bases, with 17 bases left between them. The chain's CDR3 is CASSHRSRDGSGANVLTF. The DNA of the CDR3 is TGCGCCAGCAGCCACCGTTCCCGGGACGGCTCTGGGGCCAACGTCCTGACTTTC.

The chain recombines TRBV18 with TRBJ1-2; a weak D match, TRBD1 (5 bases). The CDR3 totals 16 residues. CDR1 and CDR2 from the germline V gene are KGHSH and LQKENI. Trimming pared 2 bases from V and 4 bases from J, leaving 17 bases between. The CDR3, as DNA: TGTGCCAGCTCACCAAATCCAGGGCGGGAATCCTATGGCTACACCTTC. Its protein product is CASSPNPGRESYGYTF. Based on the CDR3 plus reference TRBV18 and TRBJ1-2, the full variable domain is NAGVMQNPRHLVRRRGQEARLRCSPMKGHSHVYWYRQLPEEGLKFMVYLQKENIIDESGMPKERFSAEFPKEGPSILRIQQVVRGDSAAYFCASSPNPGRESYGYTFGSGTRLTVV.

As to this clone: Compared with germline, one end of the junction differs, possibly owing to a read error. The CDR3 loop is CASSNSYRGYEQYF. The CDR3 coding sequence is TGTGCCAGCAGTAACTCGTACAGGGGCTACGAGCAGTACTTC. The chain recombines TRBV6-5 with TRBJ2-7, with 7 bases fitting TRBD1. Germline V gene lookup returns CDR1 MNHEY and CDR2 SVGAGI. This CDR3 contains 14 residues.

The chain combines TRBV6-1 with TRBJ2-7; D unresolved. The CDR3 has 13 residues. V lost 2 bases, J lost 2 bases, and 7 bases lay in between. Germline CDR1 and CDR2: MNHNS and SASEGT. The CDR3 DNA sequence: TGTGCCAGCAGTGAATACGGTGCCTACGAGCAGTACTTC. Its translation is CASSEYGAYEQYF.

This clone appeared once. V gene TRBV4-2 combines with J gene TRBJ2-5; a weak D match, TRBD2 (5 bases). The J call is uncertain, as TRBJ2-7 better fits the DNA end. Germline CDR1 LGHNA, CDR2 YNFKEQ. This CDR3 has 14 residues. The CDR3 here is CASSQGGSSYEQYF. CDR3 coding DNA: TGTGCCAGCAGCCAAGGAGGGAGCTCCTACGAGCAGTACTTC.

This chain connects TRBV28 to TRBJ2-7; TRBD2 might be the D (7 bases). Germline lookup yields CDR1 MDHEN and CDR2 SYDVKM. V was trimmed by 6 bases and J by 1 base, leaving 13 bases between them. CDR3 size: 14 residues. The CDR3 DNA is TGTGCCAGCAGGGGGGGGCCCAAGTCCTACGAGCAGTACTTC. Amino acids: CASRGGPKSYEQYF.

The V call is TRBV6-5, the J call TRBJ2-1; TRBD1 might be the D (6 bases). V lost 1 base and J lost 4, with 14 bases in between. The germline V gene encodes CDR1 MNHEY and CDR2 SVGAGI. The CDR3 covers 16 residues. In nucleotides, the CDR3 is TGTGCCAGCAGTTACTTCTCAGGGGCGGTTTACAATGAGCAGTTCTTC. This encodes CASSYFSGAVYNEQFF.

CDR3 nucleotides: TGTGCCAGCAGTGTTATAGGGGGAATCTACGAGCAGTACTTC. Protein: CASSVIGGIYEQYF. V usage is TRBV6-1 and J usage is TRBJ2-7; weak D call: TRBD1 (6 bases). Trimming cost V 4 bases and J 3 bases, with 13 bases left between them. Germline assignment: CDR1 MNHNS and CDR2 SASEGT. The CDR3 totals 14 residues.

The chain couples TRBV30 to TRBJ1-5; D is possibly TRBD1 (5 bases). Per germline, CDR1 GTSNPN and CDR2 SVGIG (reference sequence). The CDR3 spans 14 residues. V was trimmed by 3 bases and J by 0 bases, leaving 9 bases between them. The CDR3 loop reads CAWSRENSNQPQHF. As DNA, the CDR3 is TGTGCCTGGAGCAGGGAAAATAGCAATCAGCCCCAGCATTTT. Based on the CDR3 plus reference TRBV30 and TRBJ1-5, the full variable domain is SQTIHQWPATLVQPVGSPLSLECTVEGTSNPNLYWYRQAAGRGLQLLFYSVGIGQISSEVPQNLSASRPQDRQFILSSKKLLLSDSGFYLCAWSRENSNQPQHFGDGTRLSIL.

The CDR3 bases are TGTGCCAGCAATACCGGGACTAGCGGGAGGGCAATTGAGCAGTTCTTC. It codes for CASNTGTSGRAIEQFF. This chain joins TRBV27 and TRBJ2-1; 16 nucleotides match TRBD2. The CDR3 consists of 16 residues. Germline V lookup: CDR1 MNHEY, CDR2 SMNVEV (reference sequence). V shed 7 bases and J 9 bases; nucleotides not matched to a gene: 9.

The chain carries TRBV9 and TRBJ2-1, with 12 nucleotides matching TRBD2. Germline V gene sequence: CDR1 SGDLS, CDR2 YYNGEE. The J segment lost 10 bases and the V segment lost 3 bases, leaving 14 bases of the junction unmatched. CDR3 length: 17 residues. The CDR3 here is CASSAGGPSGRAEEQFF. The CDR3 DNA sequence: TGTGCCAGCAGCGCGGGGGGGCCTAGCGGGAGGGCTGAGGAGCAGTTCTTC.

The V and J genes are TRBV27 and TRBJ2-1, with 7 bases that match TRBD1. With V trimmed by 6 bases and J by 8 bases, 10 bases remained unmatched. The CDR3 contains 14 residues. Germline CDR1 and CDR2: MNHEY and SMNVEV (reference sequence). CDR3 residues: CASSPDYRGDEQFF. CDR3 sequence (DNA): TGTGCCAGCAGCCCCGATTACAGGGGCGATGAGCAGTTCTTC.

V and J are TRBV7-9 and TRBJ2-5; no definite D call. The J call is in doubt because the DNA end fits TRBJ2-7 better. CDR1 is SEHNR and CDR2 is FQNEAQ in the germline V gene (reference sequence). The CDR3 totals 14 residues. Written as DNA, the CDR3 is TGTGCCAGCAGCTTATTGAGCGTAACCTACGAGCAGTACTTC. Its translation: CASSLLSVTYEQYF.

The V call is TRBV5-1, the J call TRBJ2-7; a weak D match, TRBD2 (6 bases). V was clipped by 0 bases and J by 4 bases, with 17 bases between them. The germline CDR1 and CDR2 sequences are SGHRS and YFSETQ. The CDR3 spans 16 residues. CDR3 DNA sequence: TGCGCCAGCAGCTTGGCTCCGGGAGATAGTCGGTACGAGCAGTACTTC. Translating it yields CASSLAPGDSRYEQYF.

The V and J genes are TRBV28 and TRBJ2-1; weak D call: TRBD2 (6 bases). This CDR3 contains 15 residues. Germline V gives CDR1 MDHEN, CDR2 SYDVKM. V lost 3 bases to trimming and J lost 12 bases, with 21 bases between them. CDR3 in amino acids: CASSFGRGLEMGQFF. CDR3 nucleotide sequence: TGTGCCAGCAGTTTCGGTAGGGGACTTGAAATGGGGCAGTTCTTC.

This chain uses TRBV28 with TRBJ2-1; D is undetermined. The CDR3 length is 14 residues. V gave up 7 bases and J gave up 9 bases, with 19 bases separating them. Per germline, CDR1 MDHEN and CDR2 SYDVKM. The CDR3: CASTTFQHPPEQFF. CDR3 DNA sequence: TGTGCCAGCACCACCTTCCAGCACCCCCCTGAGCAGTTCTTC.

The chain joins TRBV14 to TRBJ2-7, with a tentative D call TRBD1 (6 bases). This CDR3 has 14 amino acids. Germline lookup yields CDR1 SGHDN and CDR2 FVKESK. V lost 6 bases to trimming and J lost 7 bases, with 19 bases between them. CDR3 sequence reads: CASSVEDRVREQYF. The CDR3 DNA follows: TGTGCCAGCAGTGTTGAGGACAGAGTTCGGGAGCAGTACTTC.